Described below is a single T cell receptor (beta chain) sequence and its context. Its specific antigen is unknown. The input lacks base qualities; no much larger clone sits a single base away. In the germline V gene, CDR1 corresponds to LGHNA and CDR2 to YNFKEQ. Relative to germline, V is 0 bases shorter and J is 4 bases shorter, with 21 bases between their ends. Its CDR3 holds 18 amino acids, cysteine through phenylalanine. The sequence is cut down to CDR3 DNA, 54 bases in frame from base 1. The data were obtained in a study of cytomegalovirus exposure and HLA in healthy donors (dated by TCRdb to the late 2010s). With regard to the full study: An earlier analysis of roughly 570 of the donors reported over 250 Gb of sequence data and 117 million unique TCR beta sequences obtained from around 170 million T cells. All discovery cohort repertoires had been generated on a single sequencing platform. The number of typed donors differed by locus: about 629-630 for A, B, C, DRB1 and DQB1; roughly 510 for DQA1; some 590 for DPA1; and roughly 450 for DPB1. A few DR-DQ haplotypes were treated as single units for association and clustering because of strong linkage in the cohort. A later genetic analysis took genome-wide SNP genotypes for about 55% of the 666 donors and used that subset as a discovery cohort. Of the 398 genotyped donors, less than 90% were placed in the genetic ancestry cluster associated with self-reported Caucasian donors. Among about 410 genotyped donors of the cohort, an average of about 220,000 unique TCR beta nucleotide sequences was sequenced per donor, of which 15% to 20% were non-productive. To study patterns of TCR occurrence, a later analysis re-analyzed previously published TCR beta repertoires from around 700 donors and added high-resolution HLA genotyping. Approximately 300 gigabases of sequencing data and 70 million to 95 million unique TCR sequences made up an early release that covered 500 to 700 HLA-typed donors. The later analysis used no new phenotypic data to find candidate immune exposures, relying instead on TCR beta sequences and their occurrence across donors. The aim of the study was to test whether cataloging public T cell receptors could identify signatures of past pathogen exposure. An earlier analysis of 587 of the donors used high-throughput TCR beta sequencing to judge whether each TCR beta V gene segment behaved as functional or pseudogenic. Along with the roughly 670-subject first cohort, a separate validation cohort of around 110 different subjects was used. The study profiled the T cell repertoires of under 850 subjects by immunosequencing and related them to cytomegalovirus serostatus. Donor age, sex, ethnicity and CMV serostatus were collected together with the repertoire data. To predict cytomegalovirus infection status, the study brought together high-throughput TCR immunosequencing, statistical association of individual TCRs with disease status, and machine learning. Both class I and class II loci were covered by HLA typing, at four-digit resolution.

Libraries came from the immunoSEQ multiplex PCR assay. For the multiplex PCR, a mixture combining 60 forward primers for TCR Vbeta segments and 13 reverse primers for TCR Jbeta segments was used. Amplification of the CDR3 region of rearranged TCR beta genes was performed with a multiplex PCR assay on genomic DNA. The amplified TCR beta libraries were sequenced on the Illumina HiSeq System as 87-base-pair reads. In the authors' own workflow: Across the roughly 700 repertoires, a later analysis counted some 81 million unique TCR beta chains, approximately 12 million of which were shared by at least two donors. To remove PCR and sequencing errors, raw reads were error-corrected and collapsed into unique sequences using a nearest-neighbor algorithm that merged closely related sequences. Alignment of CDR3 sequences to IMGT reference sequences was used to assign V, D and J gene segments. Each retained sequence needed at least a six-nucleotide match to both a V gene segment and a J gene segment. A rearrangement was called productive if the CDR3 had no stop codons and remained in frame with V and J, and every other rearrangement was called non-productive. CDR3 was defined by IMGT convention, running from the second conserved V-encoded cysteine to the conserved J-encoded phenylalanine. In an earlier analysis of 500 to 650 of the donors, sequences lacking an unambiguous match to a single V gene segment were excluded. An earlier analysis of 450 to 650 of the donors called V segments functional above 56.7% productive rearrangements and segregating when the between-donor standard deviation exceeded 5%. A statistical classification framework was built to diagnose cytomegalovirus status from the catalog of TCR beta chain sequences. In a later analysis, TCR nucleotide sequences were compared against IMGT/GENE-DB human TR gene sequences so that V and J genes could be assigned. The TCRdist pipeline was used in a later analysis to assign CDR3 sequences and most-parsimonious VDJ recombination scenarios. In a later analysis, each TCR beta chain was defined by its CDR3 amino acid sequence together with its V-gene family, and reads without a unique V-gene family were excluded. A later analysis removed nearly 600 highly shared, low-generation-probability nucleotide sequences to deal with suspected cross-contamination and a sequencing artifact. A later analysis calculated a clonal expansion index for each public chain from normalized within-repertoire ranks of inferred template counts. A later analysis computed generation probabilities with a VDJ recombination model fitted to out-of-frame rearrangements, and checked the results against IGoR. A later analysis scored TCR-TCR, TCR-HLA and TCR-CMV co-occurrence with hypergeometric tests, applying a repertoire-size bias correction to TCR pairs. In a later analysis, false discovery rates were estimated by permuting HLA or CMV assignments 20 times. In a later analysis, co-occurring TCRs were grouped using DBSCAN, and TCRdist sequence similarity was added for clustering within HLA-allele-positive subsets. For co-occurrence clustering, repertoires with fewer than 30,000 or more than 120,000 public chains were excluded, along with five repertoires with anomalous nucleotide sharing. Drawn from immuneACCESS, this table holds only the in-frame rearrangements with V and J called that TCRdb kept. Clones are partly lost; checked studies trace under half to an unresolved V gene and leave the rest unexplained. The V and J calls and the clone size are those of that table, but D and trimming were determined from the DNA. Within this sample are tens of thousands of clones, with about 78% of them counted one time only. The ten largest clones represent approximately 1.6% of the sample.

The cohort consisted of more than 650 healthy bone marrow donors. At the time of sampling, all cohort members were nominally healthy, though unrecorded immune exposures were likely present. The donor was CMV seronegative and was included in the group of a few hundred seronegative cohort members. Each donor provided a peripheral blood sample, and peripheral blood mononuclear cells were used for TCR beta sequencing. Genomic DNA was extracted from the blood cell samples with the Qiagen DNeasy Blood Extraction Kit. The study at large found these results: At a false discovery rate of 0.05, a later analysis linked 16,951 TCR beta sequences to specific HLA alleles. Only TCR beta chains were sequenced in this cohort, and the absence of alpha or paired-chain data limited detectable features. A later genetic analysis reported fewer N-insertions in productive TCRs among donors in an Asian-associated ancestry cluster than the roughly 670-donor mean. Most TCR sequences were observed very rarely across donors, whereas some public TCRs were present in many individuals. In an earlier analysis of some 540 of the donors, most TCR beta V segments appeared in productive rearrangements about 87% or about 30% of the time, broadly matching IMGT annotations. In a later analysis, most CMV-associated TCR beta chains were found to appear HLA-restricted, with HLA associations seemingly driven largely by CMV exposure. Correlated functional status among segregating V segments might reflect linkage disequilibrium, but an unknown experimental factor could not be ruled out. In a later analysis, the rate of TCR association differed among HLA loci, with DRB1 alleles having the most associated TCRs and HLA-C alleles having the fewest. A total of about 150 TCR beta chains were listed by the study as associated with cytomegalovirus. In a later analysis, several top co-occurrence clusters were reported to appear linked to parvovirus B19, influenza, CMV and Epstein-Barr virus. The classifier was reported to diagnose cytomegalovirus status with high specificity and sensitivity in both the original and validation cohorts. A further reported finding was that TCR beta sequences accurately predicted the HLA-A and HLA-B alleles for most subjects in the first cohort. The authors suggested that the approach could potentially be extended to other disease states and immunological phenotypes. In vitro tests confirmed that three of the cytomegalovirus-associated TCR beta chains recognize cytomegalovirus antigens. Sequencing depth was assumed to be roughly uniform across donors in the presence/absence analyses, though that assumption may not hold. Because HLA typing was unavailable for some donors at each locus, only the typed subset was used in association tests. A cluster of highly shared sequence variants was judged likely to be a technical artifact of the sequencing pipeline. When HLA alleles, especially DR and DQ, strongly co-occurred, attributing TCR associations to individual alleles was difficult. Some IMGT-functional V segments, including TRBV6-2 and TRBV6-3, could not be told apart with the 87-base-pair reads, so those segments were excluded. The only immune exposure information available for the cohort was CMV serostatus. The earlier analysis of approximately 560 of the donors excluded 15 to 20 rarely observed V segments, including chromosome 9 orphons, because counts were too low. An association between a missense DCLRE1C variant and V-gene and J-gene trimming of TCR beta chains was found in a later genetic analysis and replicated in an independent cohort. A later analysis found that HLA-associated TCR beta chains were more clonally expanded and had lower generation probabilities than equally common non-associated chains.

Sequenced input: PBMCs. The receptor was isolated from a man aged 35 to 55 in good health and CMV-seronegative. The receptor chain draws on TRBV4-2 and TRBJ1-1; TRBD1 is possibly the D segment (6 matching bases). CDR3 reads: CASSQDPWYSQGRTEAFF. The base sequence is TGTGCCAGCAGCCAAGATCCGTGGTATTCGCAGGGGCGCACTGAAGCTTTCTTT.